One and the same sample provided the 26 T cell receptor beta chains below, sequenced in a study of blood T cells in healthy people across ages. The second PCR ran roughly 7 to 12 cycles with a sample-barcoded 5' primer and J-beta primers. Each CDR3 protein gets one entry after TCRdb re-called the 5' RACE reads with MiXCR. The sample yields about 1.8 million distinct CDR3 sequences, less than 50% seen once. What was sequenced was blood. These receptors all come from a middle-aged woman in good health.

This clonotype was observed a few times. The V gene is TRBV7-2, the J gene TRBJ2-3; possible D gene TRBD1, 6 bases. Germline CDR1 reads SGHTA; CDR2 reads FQGNSA. The V end lost 5 bases, the J end lost 4 bases, and 16 bases lay between the germline ends. CDR3 length equals 15 residues. CDR3 bases: TGTGCCAGCAGCCCAGAGAGGGGGAATGCAGATACGCAGTATTTT. Its translation is CASSPERGNADTQYF.

The rearrangement uses TRBV4-1 and TRBJ1-4; D perhaps matches TRBD1 (5 bases). The V and J ends lost 4 bases and 0 bases respectively, with 9 bases between them. Germline values: CDR1 MGHRA, CDR2 YSYEKL. The CDR3 sequence is 15 residues long. Written as DNA, the CDR3 is TGCGCCAGCAGCCCCTGGGGGGCAACTAATGAAAAACTGTTTTTT. Encoded protein: CASSPWGATNEKLFF.

The chain joins TRBV7-3 to TRBJ2-5; D not resolved. CDR3 length: 14 amino acids. CDR1 and CDR2 from the germline V gene are SGHTA and FQGTGA. Trimming took off 1 base at V and 1 base at J, with 7 bases between the two ends. CDR3 loop: CASSLNPGQETQYF. The CDR3 DNA is TGTGCCAGCAGCTTAAACCCGGGCCAAGAGACCCAGTACTTC.

The V call is TRBV4-3, the J call TRBJ2-1; D is uncertain. Germline-derived CDR1 and CDR2 are LGHNA and YSLEER. The ends were cut back, 2 bases at V and 4 bases at J, with 6 bases in the middle. This CDR3 contains 13 residues. The CDR3 loop reads CASSQSGYNEQFF. CDR3 nucleotide sequence: TGCGCCAGCAGCCAATCTGGATACAATGAGCAGTTCTTC.

The gene calls are TRBV5-1 and TRBJ2-1; tentatively, D is TRBD1 or TRBD2 (5 bases each). V shed 4 bases and J shed 3 bases, with 11 bases lying between them. The CDR3 is 14 amino acids. Germline CDR1 reads SGHRS; CDR2 reads YFSETQ. CDR3 region: CASSLGPDYNEQFF. The DNA for the CDR3 is TGCGCCAGCAGCCTGGGACCTGACTACAATGAGCAGTTCTTC.

J is TRBJ2-5 and V is TRBV2, with 9 nucleotides matching TRBD2. CDR1 is SNHLY, CDR2 FYNNEI, per germline. This CDR3 is built from 15 residues. V shed 0 bases, J shed 6 bases, and the junction held 5 bases outside the gene matches. The CDR3 DNA reads TGTGCCAGCAGTGAAGCGCTCCTAGCGGGGAAGACCCAGTACTTC. This encodes CASSEALLAGKTQYF.

V usage is TRBV14 and J usage is TRBJ2-1, with TRBD2 identical over 7 bases. Germline CDR1 SGHDN, CDR2 FVKESK. Losses at the gene ends were 11 bases for V and 6 bases for J; bases not matched to a gene: 13. The CDR3 is 14 residues long. CDR3 sequence reads: CAGRLAVLCNEQFF. The CDR3 DNA is TGTGCCGGAAGACTAGCAGTCCTCTGCAATGAGCAGTTCTTC.

The chain has TRBV7-9 and TRBJ2-1; 8 nucleotides match TRBD2. CDR1 is SEHNR and CDR2 is FQNEAQ in the germline V gene (reference sequence). The V and J ends lost 5 bases and 8 bases, in that order; junction bases with no gene match: 5. The CDR3 is 13 residues long. CDR3 in DNA: TGTGCCAGCAGCCTCATAGCGGGGTATGAGCAGTTCTTC. This gives the protein CASSLIAGYEQFF.

This clonotype was detected only a few times. J is TRBJ1-2 and V is TRBV7-8; TRBD1 matches at 9 bases. The CDR3 extends over 16 amino acids. J was trimmed by 5 bases and V by 0 bases; bases with no gene match: 7. Looked up from germline, CDR1 is SGHVS and CDR2 is FQNEAQ. CDR3 sequence: CASSLAEDRGKYGYTF. In nucleotides, the CDR3 is TGTGCCAGCAGCTTAGCCGAGGACAGGGGAAAATATGGCTACACCTTC. The variable domain in full, completed from reference TRBV7-8 and TRBJ1-2, reads GAGVSQSPRYKVAKRGQDVALRCDPISGHVSLFWYQQALGQGPEFLTYFQNEAQLDKSGLPSDRFFAERPEGSVSTLKIQRTQQEDSAVYLCASSLAEDRGKYGYTFGSGTRLTVV.

As to this clonotype: Germline and junction disagree at one end, which may indicate a read error. The rearrangement joins TRBV29-1 to TRBJ2-1; no clear D gene. The CDR3 is made up of 13 amino acids. CDR1 is SQVTM, CDR2 ANQGSEA, per germline. CDR3 sequence reads: CNVDYSSLNEQFF. The CDR3 coding sequence is TGCAACGTTGATTACAGTAGTCTCAATGAGCAGTTCTTC.

This clonotype appeared once. The V and J genes are TRBV7-2 and TRBJ2-3; D not certain. This CDR3 contains 15 residues. CDR1 is SGHTA and CDR2 is FQGNSA in the germline V gene. The V gene lost 2 bases and the J gene lost 4 bases, with 13 bases spanning the gap. This CDR3 is CASSLLSGISDTQYF. The CDR3 DNA reads TGTGCCAGCAGCTTACTGTCCGGTATATCAGATACGCAGTATTTT.

This clonotype showed up just a few times. CDR3 sequence: CASSSQYGFGEKLFF. In DNA, the CDR3 is TGTGCCAGCAGTTCCCAGTATGGGTTCGGCGAAAAACTGTTTTTT. The chain carries TRBV6-5 and TRBJ1-4; D ambiguous. Trimming removed 4 bases from V and 8 bases from J, with 17 bases in between. The CDR3 contains 15 residues. Germline assignment: CDR1 MNHEY and CDR2 SVGAGI.

This clonotype appeared a few times. The rearrangement joins TRBV15 to TRBJ2-1; 9 bases map to TRBD2. CDR3 size: 16 residues. The V and J ends lost 5 bases and 8 bases, in that order; junction bases with no gene match: 13. The germline CDR1 and CDR2 sequences are LNHNV and YYDKDF (reference sequence). In DNA form, the CDR3 reads TGTGCCACCAGCCGTACAGGAAGCGGGGGGTGGCATGAGCAGTTCTTC. Its translation: CATSRTGSGGWHEQFF.

J is TRBJ2-4 and V is TRBV7-8, with 9 bases that match TRBD2. The J call is in doubt because the DNA end fits TRBJ2-7 better. The length of the CDR3 is 16 residues. Germline V gene lookup returns CDR1 SGHVS and CDR2 FQNEAQ. The CDR3 here is CASSSTSGGTAYEQYF. CDR3 nucleotide sequence: TGTGCCAGCAGCTCCACAAGCGGGGGGACCGCCTACGAGCAGTACTTC.

Only a few counts were recorded for this clonotype. This sequence joins TRBV7-2 and TRBJ1-2, with D perhaps TRBD1 (6 bases). The CDR3 sequence is 16 residues long. Trimming shortened V by 3 bases and J by 8 bases, and 22 bases separated the two germline ends. Germline assignment: CDR1 SGHTA and CDR2 FQGNSA. This CDR3 reads CASSLSRGRADGGYTF. The CDR3 DNA reads as TGTGCCAGCAGCTTGAGTCGGGGGCGGGCTGACGGGGGCTACACCTTC.

The V gene is TRBV27, the J gene TRBJ1-2, with D possibly being TRBD1 (5 bases). The CDR3 runs 14 residues. Trimming removed 6 bases from V and 4 bases from J, with 15 bases in between. Germline loops: CDR1 MNHEY, CDR2 SMNVEV (reference sequence). Written as DNA, the CDR3 is TGTGCCAGCAGCGGGGACCCCTTTACCTATGGCTACACCTTC. The encoded protein is CASSGDPFTYGYTF.

The gene calls are TRBV7-2 and TRBJ2-1; perhaps TRBD2 as D (5 bases). Trimming removed 8 bases at V and 5 bases at J, with 25 bases between. The CDR3 runs to 17 residues. Germline values: CDR1 SGHTA, CDR2 FQGNSA. The CDR3 here is CASERPPGDDWDNEQFF. The CDR3, as DNA: TGTGCCAGCGAGCGGCCTCCGGGCGACGATTGGGACAATGAGCAGTTCTTC.

This chain connects TRBV29-1 to TRBJ2-5; D is unclear. Germline loops: CDR1 SQVTM, CDR2 ANQGSEA. Trimming cost V 3 bases and J 9 bases, with 2 bases left between them. This CDR3 has 8 amino acids. The CDR3 region has the DNA TGCAGCGTTGAGGCCCAGTACTTC. It translates to CSVEAQYF.

This clonotype was seen only a few times. The chain joins TRBV5-1 to TRBJ1-2, with unresolved D. Germline CDR1 and CDR2: SGHRS and YFSETQ. V dropped 4 bases and J dropped 9 bases, with 19 bases sitting between them. The CDR3 sequence is 14 residues long. CDR3 bases: TGCGCCAGCAGCCCGGATCCGAATCTGAGGAGCTACACCTTC. Protein sequence: CASSPDPNLRSYTF. Full variable domain (rest looked up from reference TRBV5-1 and TRBJ1-2): KAGVTQTPRYLIKTRGQQVTLSCSPISGHRSVSWYQQTPGQGLQFLFEYFSETQRNKGNFPGRFSGRQFSNSRSEMNVSTLELGDSALYLCASSPDPNLRSYTFGSGTRLTVV.

The J gene is TRBJ2-3, the V gene TRBV6-1; a weak D match, TRBD2 (5 bases). Deletions cut 0 bases from V and 3 bases from J, with 7 bases between. The CDR3 has 14 residues. Germline V CDR1 and CDR2: MNHNS, SASEGT. The CDR3 reads CASSEAEGTDTQYF. DNA for the CDR3: TGTGCCAGCAGTGAAGCAGAGGGAACAGATACGCAGTATTTT.

V is TRBV12-3 or TRBV12-4 and J is TRBJ1-2; D unresolved. The CDR3 has 15 amino acids. V was trimmed by 6 bases and J by 2 bases, leaving 16 bases between them. The CDR3 reads CASSLLSGRNYGYTF. In DNA, the CDR3 is TGTGCCAGCAGCTTATTGTCCGGGAGAAACTATGGCTACACCTTC.

This chain uses TRBV27 with TRBJ2-3; D gene uncertain. This CDR3 spans 18 amino acids. V was cut by 8 bases and J by 1 base, with 25 bases left in between. CDR1 and CDR2 (germline): MNHEY, SMNVEV (reference sequence). This CDR3 is CASASLTFSLHRTDTQYF. CDR3 DNA sequence: TGTGCCAGCGCTTCTCTTACGTTCAGCCTTCATCGCACAGATACGCAGTATTTT.

This rearrangement joins TRBV6-6 to TRBJ1-5; D is perhaps TRBD1 (5 bases). V dropped 7 bases and J dropped 4 bases, with 17 bases sitting between them. Germline assignment: CDR1 MNHNY and CDR2 SVGAGI (reference sequence). The CDR3 sequence is 15 residues long. In nucleotides, the CDR3 is TGTGCCAGCATCTCCGACAGTAGAAAAAATCAGCCCCAGCATTTT. Protein sequence: CASISDSRKNQPQHF.

The J gene is TRBJ2-3, the V gene TRBV6-1, with D tentatively TRBD1 (5 bases). CDR1 and CDR2 from the germline V gene are MNHNS and SASEGT. The ends were cut back, 4 bases at V and 3 bases at J, with 14 bases in the middle. This CDR3 region has 15 residues. CDR3 sequence reads: CASSATPAGTDTQYF. The DNA for the CDR3 is TGTGCCAGCAGTGCAACCCCAGCAGGGACAGATACGCAGTATTTT.

The J gene is TRBJ2-7, the V gene TRBV2; D possibly uses TRBD1 or TRBD2 (6 bases each). Per germline, CDR1 SNHLY and CDR2 FYNNEI. CDR3 length: 13 amino acids. V was trimmed by 3 bases and J by 3 bases, leaving 9 bases between them. DNA for the CDR3: TGTGCCAGCAGTGATGGGGGGCTCTACGAGCAGTACTTC. As protein: CASSDGGLYEQYF. Full variable domain (rest looked up from reference TRBV2 and TRBJ2-7): EPEVTQTPSHQVTQMGQEVILRCVPISNHLYFYWYRQILGQKVEFLVSFYNNEISEKSEIFDDQFSVERPDGSNFTLKIRSTKLEDSAMYFCASSDGGLYEQYFGPGTRLTVT.

This clonotype was counted between two and nine times. The CDR3 sequence: CASPDTKGNTGELFF. For the CDR3, the DNA is TGTGCCAGCCCGGATACAAAGGGGAACACCGGGGAGCTGTTTTTT. The chain is built from TRBV7-9 and TRBJ2-2; D remains unclear. Trimming cost V 8 bases and J 1 base, with 14 bases left between them. From germline, CDR1 is SEHNR and CDR2 FQNEAQ (reference sequence). The CDR3 is 15 residues long.